The TCR beta chain described here comes from a study of breast tumors, draining lymph nodes, adjacent tissues. Study outcomes and limitations: The lymph node origin of tumor T cells was framed as consistent with a hypothesis, not demonstrated. Findings are consistent with lymph node origin and intratumoral expansion of most tumor T cells. Tumor repertoires ranked between lymph nodes and nontumor tissue in diversity, with V and J gene preferences.

One entry per CDR3 protein, called by TCRdb with MiXCR from the multiplex PCR reads. The profile shows approximately 180,000 distinct CDR3 sequences, 30% to 35% of them singletons. The lymph nodes were axillary draining lymph nodes from breast cancer patients. With respect to this clonotype: Its matching antigen is unknown.

Germline V gene sequence: CDR1 SQVTM, CDR2 ANQGSEA. The CDR3 loop spans 13 amino acids. V shed 6 bases, J shed 0 bases, and the junction held 5 bases outside the gene matches. The sequencing sample was made of axillary lymph node tissue. The sequence was collected from a female donor with breast cancer. Some clones in this sample may be carry-over from other donors' samples. V and J are TRBV29-1 and TRBJ2-7, with TRBD1 matching over 7 bases. The CDR3 sequence: CSVVTGISYEQYF. The CDR3 region has the DNA TGCAGCGTGGTGACAGGGATCTCCTACGAGCAGTACTTC.